This entry concerns a single TCR beta chain. This entry belongs to a study of blood T cell repertoires in COVID-19. With 6 bases clipped from V and 5 bases from J, the junction kept 1 base outside the gene matches. The length of the CDR3 is 13 residues. Germline CDR1 and CDR2: SNHLY and FYNNEI. Here immunoSEQ multiplex PCR was the method, and the copy in TCRdb shows in-frame clones only, minus some. The sample holds a few hundred thousand clones, approximately 84% seen once. The rearrangement joins TRBV2 to TRBJ1-5, with 10 bases fitting TRBD1. The material sequenced was PBMCs or T cells enriched from blood (not recorded which). The receptor was isolated from a woman aged 25 to 39 who had recovered from COVID-19. CDR3 sequence (DNA): TGTGCCAGCAGGGGGACAGGGGATCAGCCCCAGCATTTT. Translation: CASRGTGDQPQHF.